This T cell receptor beta chain was observed in a study of T-cell memory formation after mild COVID-19. Regarding the study as a whole: Clones shrinking between day 15 and 85 showed a balanced CD4/CD8 split, and those that grew later tilted toward CD4+.

On this clonotype itself: Its antigen is not known.

A single record per CDR3 protein comes from TCRdb applying MiXCR to the 5' RACE reads. The sample carries about 190,000 distinct CDR3 sequences, around 27% recorded once. Germline CDR1 and CDR2: SQVTM and ANQGSEA. The CDR3 is made up of 10 amino acids. Trimming removed 7 bases at V and 8 bases at J, with 11 bases between. The sequenced sample was PBMCs or a T cell subset sorted from them (not recorded which). This receptor was identified in an adult woman who had mild COVID-19 (a few samples of this study predate the infection). Cell type and time point are not known. The chain couples TRBV29-1 to TRBJ1-1; TRBD1 is a possible D gene (5 bases). The CDR3: CSASGYEAFF. As DNA, the CDR3 is TGCAGCGCCTCAGGGTACGAAGCTTTCTTT.